The next 28 T cell receptor beta chains were all read from a single sample in a study of shared clonotypes between healthy human individuals. Generated by immunoSEQ multiplex PCR, the TCRdb table keeps only in-frame clones and is missing some. The table lists 800,000 to 1,200,000 clones, roughly 74% of them singletons. The sequenced material came from memory CD4+ T cells from PBMCs. This sample's subset: CD45RA-negative fraction. Receptor source: a young man in good health. Some clones in this sample may be carry-over from other donors' samples.

The chain couples TRBV28 to TRBJ2-2; 14 positions match TRBD2. This CDR3 has 17 amino acids. V lost 8 bases and J lost 6; bases outside the gene matches: 11. Germline lookup yields CDR1 MDHEN and CDR2 SYDVKM. The CDR3 region has the DNA TGTGCCAGCTCCTCAAGCGGACTAGCGGGAGGTCCCGGGGAGCTGTTTTTT. Its translation: CASSSSGLAGGPGELFF.

This clone was counted a single time. The chain combines TRBV28 with TRBJ1-1; TRBD1 matches at 7 bases. V lost 4 bases to trimming and J lost 2 bases; unmatched junction nucleotides: 10. The CDR3 runs 16 residues. CDR1 MDHEN and CDR2 SYDVKM come from the germline V gene. The CDR3 here is CASSSLPGTANTEAFF. The CDR3, as DNA: TGTGCCAGCAGTTCGCTCCCCGGGACAGCCAACACTGAAGCTTTCTTT.

The chain joins TRBV11-3 to TRBJ2-1, with unresolved D. The CDR3 loop spans 17 amino acids. CDR1 SGHNT and CDR2 YENEEA come from the germline V gene. Trimming left V 6 bases short and J 0 bases short, with 18 bases between. In DNA form, the CDR3 reads TGTGCCAGCAGTTATTCCCGGGCCCGAAGCTCCTACAATGAGCAGTTCTTC. Amino acids: CASSYSRARSSYNEQFF. Variable domain in full (rest from reference TRBV11-3 and TRBJ2-1): EAGVVQSPRYKIIEKKQPVAFWCNPISGHNTLYWYLQNLGQGPELLIRYENEEAVDDSQLPKDRFSAERLKGVDSTLKIQPAELGDSAVYLCASSYSRARSSYNEQFFGPGTRLTVL.

This chain joins TRBV7-8 and TRBJ1-1; 7 bases match TRBD1. Germline values: CDR1 SGHVS, CDR2 FQNEAQ. V dropped 1 base and J dropped 2; count of bases not matched to a gene: 10. This CDR3 has 17 residues. In nucleotides, the CDR3 is TGTGCCAGCAGCTTAGGTTGGCCGGGACAGCCTAACACTGAAGCTTTCTTT. Translation gives CASSLGWPGQPNTEAFF.

In its sample, this clone was seen a few times. The chain is built from TRBV5-1 and TRBJ1-2, with TRBD1 as a possible D gene (6 bases). Germline CDR1 SGHRS, CDR2 YFSETQ. The CDR3 length is 15 residues. V dropped 0 bases and J dropped 2 bases, with 11 bases sitting between them. Here the CDR3 reads CASSLASGANYGYTF. The CDR3 DNA is TGCGCCAGCAGCTTGGCCTCGGGGGCGAACTATGGCTACACCTTC.

V is TRBV7-8 and J is TRBJ2-7; TRBD2 might be the D (6 bases). From germline, CDR1 is SGHVS and CDR2 FQNEAQ. V shed 1 base and J shed 5 bases, with 12 bases lying between them. The CDR3 runs 14 residues. The CDR3 loop reads CASSLGSGRNEQYF. The CDR3 nucleotides read TGTGCCAGCAGCTTAGGTTCAGGGAGGAACGAGCAGTACTTC.

The rearrangement uses TRBV7-9 and TRBJ2-1, with 9 bases that match TRBD1. This CDR3 contains 16 residues. Germline CDR1 is SEHNR and CDR2 is FQNEAQ (reference sequence). Losses at the gene ends were 6 bases for V and 5 bases for J; bases not matched to a gene: 11. CDR3 protein: CASRKRLGQGDNEQFF. The CDR3 bases are TGTGCCAGCAGGAAGAGGTTGGGACAGGGCGACAATGAGCAGTTCTTC.

The chain's CDR3 is CASRDPGGSAGNTIYF. CDR3 sequence (DNA): TGTGCCAGCAGGGACCCTGGGGGGAGCGCTGGAAACACCATATATTTT. The V call is TRBV2, the J call TRBJ1-3; TRBD1 is a possible D gene (5 bases). This CDR3 is 16 amino acids long. V was pared by 6 bases and J by 2 bases, with 17 bases between. CDR1 and CDR2 (germline): SNHLY, FYNNEI.

This clone was seen a handful of times. The chain has TRBV19 and TRBJ1-1, with D possibly being TRBD1 (6 bases). This CDR3 comprises 14 residues. V was trimmed by 7 bases and J by 0 bases, leaving 12 bases between them. Germline CDR1 LNHDA, CDR2 SQIVND (reference sequence). The CDR3 nucleotides read TGTGCCAGTACCCCAGACAGGTTGAACACTGAAGCTTTCTTT. Its protein product is CASTPDRLNTEAFF.

The V call is TRBV5-5, the J call TRBJ2-7; D remains ambiguous. The V end was cut by 2 bases, the J end by 3 bases, with 6 bases between. The CDR3 spans 12 residues. CDR1 and CDR2 (germline): SGHKS, YYEKEE (reference sequence). The CDR3 is CASSFDGYEQYF. Written as DNA, the CDR3 is TGTGCCAGCAGCTTCGACGGCTACGAGCAGTACTTC.

The gene calls are TRBV5-6 and TRBJ2-3; no clear D. The ends were cut back, 7 bases at V and 8 bases at J, with 14 bases in the middle. The CDR3 extends over 12 amino acids. Germline CDR1 is SGHDT and CDR2 is YYEEEE. The CDR3 DNA reads TGTGCCAGCTCTCTTTTTGCTAGTACGCAGTATTTT. Translating it yields CASSLFASTQYF.

The chain couples TRBV5-4 to TRBJ1-3; 8 nucleotides line up with TRBD1. CDR1 and CDR2 (germline): SGHNT, YYREEE (reference sequence). This CDR3 spans 14 amino acids. Germline trimming cut 2 bases from V and 4 bases from J; bases unmatched to any gene: 2. The CDR3: CASSFRTGGNTIYF. In nucleotides, the CDR3 is TGTGCCAGCAGCTTTAGGACAGGGGGAAACACCATATATTTT.

The chain links TRBV27 to TRBJ2-7; 14 bases match TRBD2. The V gene end was trimmed by 6 bases and the J gene end by 2 bases; junction bases not matched to a gene: 6. Germline V CDR1 and CDR2: MNHEY, SMNVEV (reference sequence). CDR3 length: 16 residues. The CDR3 reads CASSSTSGRVTYEQYF. The CDR3 DNA reads as TGTGCCAGCAGCTCGACTAGCGGGAGGGTCACCTACGAGCAGTACTTC.

V gene TRBV10-3 combines with J gene TRBJ2-1, with 13 bases aligning to TRBD2. J lost 3 bases, V lost 7 bases, and 12 bases had no gene match. The CDR3 contains 18 residues. Per germline, CDR1 ENHRY and CDR2 SYGVKD. CDR3 loop: CAIKRDGLAGASYNEQFF. As DNA, the CDR3 is TGTGCCATCAAGAGGGACGGACTAGCGGGAGCCAGCTACAATGAGCAGTTCTTC.

The V and J genes are TRBV6-5 and TRBJ2-5; D gene ambiguous. CDR1 is MNHEY, CDR2 SVGAGI, per germline. The CDR3 runs to 13 residues. V was pared by 6 bases and J by 4 bases, with 12 bases between. The CDR3 region is CASRTAGRETQYF. The CDR3 DNA sequence: TGTGCCAGCAGAACCGCCGGGCGAGAGACCCAGTACTTC.

This chain uses TRBV27 with TRBJ2-2; D is unresolved. Germline CDR1 is MNHEY and CDR2 is SMNVEV (reference sequence). Trimming stripped 5 bases from V and 0 bases from J, with 4 bases between. The CDR3 loop spans 13 amino acids. CDR3 bases: TGTGCCAGCAGTCCTACGAACACCGGGGAGCTGTTTTTT. Translated, it gives CASSPTNTGELFF.

The V and J genes are TRBV19 and TRBJ1-2; tentative D call: TRBD1 (5 bases). Deletions cut 4 bases from V and 10 bases from J, with 16 bases between. Germline lookup yields CDR1 LNHDA and CDR2 SQIVND (reference sequence). CDR3 size: 13 residues. Here the CDR3 DNA reads TGTGCCAGTAGTACCACAGACAGCTTATACTACACCTTC. Amino acids: CASSTTDSLYYTF.

The chain recombines TRBV6-7 with TRBJ1-1, with D perhaps matching TRBD1 (5 bases). TRBV6-7 is marked as an open reading frame, function uncertain. CDR3 length equals 10 residues. Trimming took 6 bases from V and 8 from J, leaving 7 bases between them. As DNA, the CDR3 is TGTGCCAGCAGGGGGGAGGAAGCTTTCTTT. The encoded protein is CASRGEEAFF.

The V and J genes are TRBV11-1 and TRBJ2-5; maybe TRBD2 (5 bases). Judging by the DNA end, TRBJ2-7 fits better; the J call may be wrong. The CDR3 length is 14 residues. CDR1 and CDR2 from the germline V gene are SGHAT and FQDESV (reference sequence). The chain's CDR3 is CASRGEYRAGEQYF. In DNA, the CDR3 is TGTGCCAGCAGAGGAGAGTATAGGGCGGGCGAGCAGTACTTC.

This clone was observed a single time. The chain combines TRBV20-1 with TRBJ1-2; D is uncertain. This CDR3 has 10 amino acids. Germline loops: CDR1 DFQATT, CDR2 SNEGSKA (reference sequence). Trimming took 8 bases from V and 14 from J, leaving 18 bases between them. The CDR3 DNA sequence: TGCAGTACCCATCTCCCATATCGGACCTTC. This codes for CSTHLPYRTF.

Only a few counts were recorded for this clone. This rearrangement joins TRBV4-2 to TRBJ2-2; 8 bases map to TRBD1. Germline trimming cut 4 bases from V and 3 bases from J; bases unmatched to any gene: 4. Germline V gene lookup returns CDR1 LGHNA and CDR2 YNFKEQ. The CDR3 runs to 15 residues. The CDR3 coding sequence is TGTGCCAGCAGCCCCAAGGACAGGGACACCGGGGAGCTGTTTTTT. Its protein is CASSPKDRDTGELFF.

The chain employs TRBV11-2 and TRBJ1-5; D is possibly TRBD1 (5 bases). CDR3 length equals 15 residues. Germline loops: CDR1 SGHAT, CDR2 FQNNGV. Trimming left V 2 bases short and J 5 bases short, with 13 bases between. CDR3 coding DNA: TGTGCCAGCAGCTTATTTCAGGGAGAGGATCAGCCCCAGCATTTT. It codes for CASSLFQGEDQPQHF.

Comment on this clone: The sample has other DNA sequences that encode this CDR3 too. This chain links TRBV5-1 with TRBJ2-3; no definite D call. The V and J ends lost 4 bases and 2 bases respectively, with 8 bases between them. CDR1 is SGHRS, CDR2 YFSETQ, per germline. The CDR3 consists of 13 residues. CDR3: CASSPGPTDTQYF. CDR3 bases: TGCGCCAGCAGCCCAGGCCCCACAGATACGCAGTATTTT.

This clone occurred a few times. The chain has TRBV5-6 and TRBJ1-4, with a tentative D call TRBD1 (6 bases). This CDR3 region has 15 residues. Germline V gene lookup returns CDR1 SGHDT and CDR2 YYEEEE. The germline V and J ends were trimmed by 0 bases and 7 bases, with 13 bases remaining between them. The CDR3 DNA follows: TGTGCCAGCAGCTTGGGACCGGGGGGCCGTGAAAAACTGTTTTTT. It yields the protein CASSLGPGGREKLFF.

The rearrangement links TRBV6-6 to TRBJ2-5; no firm D call. V was shortened by 2 bases and J by 2 bases, with 9 bases between the two germline ends. CDR3 length: 14 amino acids. CDR1 MNHNY and CDR2 SVGAGI come from the germline V gene (reference sequence). CDR3 in amino acids: CASSYLVQQETQYF. The DNA of the CDR3 is TGTGCCAGCAGTTACCTGGTTCAACAAGAGACCCAGTACTTC.

This clone was counted a single time. Other DNA sequences in the same sample also yield this CDR3. V is TRBV18 and J is TRBJ1-2; the D gene is possibly TRBD1 (6 bases). This CDR3 spans 13 amino acids. CDR1 KGHSH and CDR2 LQKENI come from the germline V gene. Trimming left V 6 bases short and J 2 bases short, with 10 bases between. Here the CDR3 reads CASSRGQNYGYTF. The CDR3 nucleotides are TGTGCCAGCTCCCGTGGACAGAACTATGGCTACACCTTC.

J is TRBJ1-1 and V is TRBV6-6; 8 bases fit TRBD1. This CDR3 has 16 amino acids. The germline CDR1 and CDR2 sequences are MNHNY and SVGAGI (reference sequence). The junction had 12 bases not matched to a gene; V was cut back by 6 bases and J by 3 bases. The CDR3 DNA follows: TGTGCCAGCAGACCAGCATGGACAGGGAGGGACACTGAAGCTTTCTTT. This gives the protein CASRPAWTGRDTEAFF.

This clone was detected only once. This chain uses TRBV5-1 with TRBJ1-2, with D possibly TRBD1 on 6 matching bases. V lost 1 base and J lost 2, with 12 bases in between. The germline CDR1 and CDR2 sequences are SGHRS and YFSETQ. The CDR3 runs to 15 residues. The CDR3 DNA is TGCGCCAGCAGCTTGAGGCCAGGGGTCAACTATGGCTACACCTTC. Translating gives CASSLRPGVNYGYTF.